This T cell receptor beta chain was sequenced for a study of blood T cell repertoires in COVID-19. Study background: Specimens from acute and convalescent COVID-19 originated in the United States, Italy and Spain.

Measured with immunoSEQ multiplex PCR; TCRdb has only the in-frame clones, and not every one. This table has under 85,000 clones, roughly four fifths appearing once. The CDR3 length is 11 residues. Trimming removed 6 bases from V and 3 bases from J, with 9 bases in between. Germline V gives CDR1 DFQATT, CDR2 SNEGSKA (reference sequence). The rearrangement uses TRBV20-1 and TRBJ2-7; the D gene is possibly TRBD2 (5 bases). Sequenced input: peripheral blood. The clonotype originates from a man in his thirties or forties with COVID-19, enrolled during active disease. The CDR3 loop reads CSAATSYEQYF. In nucleotides, the CDR3 is TGCAGTGCGGCCACTAGCTACGAGCAGTACTTC.